This TCR beta chain was identified in a study of tumor-infiltrating lymphocytes in primary liver carcinoma. Study summary: Patients of both sexes were 30 to 69 years old. Read depth, roughly 3.65 to 8 million productive TCRbeta reads, did not differ significantly between tissues.

Extraction of RNA together with DNA used about 17-30 mg of unsorted bulk tissue. Primary liver carcinoma in the patients was surgically resected. Findings of the study overall: Tumor tissue displayed a significantly greater top-250-clone fraction than blood (p = 0.039).

The CDR3 consists of 13 residues. The germline V gene encodes CDR1 SGHAT and CDR2 FQNNGV. Trimming cost V 4 bases and J 12 bases, with 16 bases left between them. On this clonotype itself: Its matching antigen is unknown.

A primer in the constant region served to generate TCR beta cDNA from 450 to 600 ng of total RNA. ARM-PCR, slightly modified, supplied the TCR beta libraries through three nested multiplex PCR rounds. For around 11 cycles apiece, the opening two PCR rounds ran with TRBV1-TRBV30 forward primers and a C-beta reverse primer. TCRdb used MiXCR to reprocess the multiplex PCR reads, holding one entry per CDR3 protein. In the table there are about 120,000 distinct CDR3 sequences, 55% to 70% of which are singletons. Sequencing used tumor-adjacent normal liver tissue. The V call is TRBV11-2, the J call TRBJ2-1, with D perhaps matching TRBD2 (5 bases). The clonotype comes from a woman aged 55-70 years with primary liver carcinoma and hepatitis B virus infection. Here the CDR3 reads CASSWTGCGGQFF. The CDR3 region has the DNA TGTGCCAGCAGCTGGACTGGCTGTGGTGGGCAGTTCTTC.